In this sample, the clone carrying this TCR beta chain turned up many times. The data originate from a study of Graves' ophthalmopathy and Graves' hyperthyroidism. Moderate-to-severe activity, CAS at least 3, NOSPECS at least 4 and duration under 3 months characterized donors with ophthalmopathy. The TCR beta CDR3 regions underwent amplification from RNA transcripts. HTBI primers were employed in first-round RT-PCR, then a second-round multiplex PCR followed. TCRdb fed the multiplex PCR reads into MiXCR, producing one record per CDR3 protein. Found here are some 520,000 distinct CDR3 sequences, 14% of them singletons; the top ten hold over 8%. Sequencing was carried out using blood. The clonotype comes from a woman aged 30 to 39 with Graves' ophthalmopathy.

The CDR3 protein is CASSSGIGLTKPNTEAFF. The CDR3 DNA is TGTGCCAGCAGTTCCGGGATCGGCCTGACCAAGCCGAACACTGAAGCTTTCTTT. The chain carries TRBV27 and TRBJ1-1; D gene unclear. CDR3 length: 18 amino acids. Germline V lookup: CDR1 MNHEY, CDR2 SMNVEV (reference sequence). Trimming took 4 bases from V and 1 from J, leaving 22 bases between them.